This passage covers 30 T cell receptor beta chains from one sample sequenced in a study of cytomegalovirus exposure and HLA in healthy donors. Generated by immunoSEQ multiplex PCR, the TCRdb table keeps only in-frame clones and is missing some. The repertoire holds some 140,000 clones, with roughly 89% as singletons. The specimen sequenced was PBMCs. These receptors all stem from a woman in her late teens or twenties in good health and CMV-seropositive.

The rearrangement links TRBV28 to TRBJ2-7; D unclear. V was shortened by 10 bases and J by 0 bases, with 13 bases between the two germline ends. The CDR3 is 13 residues long. Germline assignment: CDR1 MDHEN and CDR2 SYDVKM. The CDR3: CATFFPSSYEQYF. CDR3 nucleotide sequence: TGTGCCACTTTTTTCCCCAGCTCCTACGAGCAGTACTTC.

The chain uses TRBV19 and TRBJ1-2; no clear D gene. CDR3 length: 15 residues. The germline V gene encodes CDR1 LNHDA and CDR2 SQIVND (reference sequence). V lost 7 bases, J lost 2 bases, and 17 bases lay in between. This CDR3 is CASNNPFNSNYGYTF. CDR3 bases: TGTGCCAGTAACAACCCCTTCAATTCGAACTATGGCTACACCTTC.

Only one count was recorded for this clone. The chain links TRBV29-1 to TRBJ1-1; TRBD1 aligns across 8 bases. The CDR3 is 14 amino acids. Germline CDR1 SQVTM, CDR2 ANQGSEA. After removal of 4 bases from V and 3 bases from J, the junction contained 7 bases not matched to a gene. CDR3 residues: CSVAGTGGDTEAFF. CDR3 sequence (DNA): TGCAGCGTTGCCGGGACAGGTGGAGACACTGAAGCTTTCTTT. Complete variable domain (other parts from reference TRBV29-1 and TRBJ1-1): SAVISQKPSRDICQRGTSLTIQCQVDSQVTMMFWYRQQPGQSLTLIATANQGSEATYESGFVIDKFPISRPNLTFSTLTVSNMSPEDSSIYLCSVAGTGGDTEAFFGQGTRLTVV.

V and J are TRBV27 and TRBJ2-3; 9 nucleotides align to TRBD2. The V gene end was trimmed by 6 bases and the J gene end by 4 bases; junction bases not matched to a gene: 8. In germline, CDR1 is MNHEY, CDR2 SMNVEV (reference sequence). The CDR3 is made up of 15 amino acids. The chain's CDR3 is CASRRGGLFADTQYF. In DNA form, the CDR3 reads TGTGCCAGCAGGCGGGGGGGGCTATTCGCAGATACGCAGTATTTT.

The chain employs TRBV6-5 and TRBJ2-5, with TRBD2 matching over 9 bases. Germline V lookup: CDR1 MNHEY, CDR2 SVGAGI. The CDR3 loop spans 16 amino acids. V was pared by 2 bases and J by 5 bases, with 9 bases of the junction left unmatched. The CDR3 reads CASSYPGLAGRETQYF. In DNA form, the CDR3 reads TGTGCCAGCAGTTACCCTGGGCTAGCGGGGAGGGAGACCCAGTACTTC.

The gene calls are TRBV7-3 and TRBJ2-7; 8 nucleotides agree with TRBD1. V shed 6 bases, J shed 3 bases, and the junction held 4 bases outside the gene matches. Germline CDR1 reads SGHTA; CDR2 reads FQGTGA. The CDR3 is 13 amino acids. The CDR3 loop reads CASSPQGGYEQYF. The DNA of the CDR3 is TGTGCCAGCAGTCCACAGGGGGGCTACGAGCAGTACTTC.

V is TRBV7-2 and J is TRBJ2-7, with a tentative D call TRBD1 (6 bases). Deletions cut 4 bases from V and 5 bases from J, with 24 bases between. The germline gives CDR1 SGHTA, CDR2 FQGNSA. CDR3 length: 17 residues. CDR3 coding DNA: TGTGCCAGCAGCTCGCAGGGGAGACGGGCCTCGTCTGACGAGCAGTACTTC. This translates into CASSSQGRRASSDEQYF.

The J gene is TRBJ2-2, the V gene TRBV2; TRBD1 matches at 10 bases. Trimming cost V 4 bases and J 4 bases; bases outside gene matches: 3. Germline CDR1 and CDR2: SNHLY and FYNNEI. The CDR3 runs to 15 residues. The CDR3 DNA reads as TGTGCCAGCAGTGGGGGGGACAGGGGCACCGGGGAGCTGTTTTTT. This codes for CASSGGDRGTGELFF.

This clone came up a few times. The rearrangement links TRBV21-1 to TRBJ2-3; the D call TRBD2 from the table was never checked on the DNA. TRBV21-1 is termed a pseudogene. The CDR3 is made up of 18 amino acids. CDR3 amino acids: CASSTSPRGGGAPDTQYF. The CDR3 DNA is TGTGCCAGCAGCACCTCGCCGAGAGGCGGGGGGGCCCCAGATACGCAGTATTTT.

The V and J genes are TRBV2 and TRBJ1-1; D not resolved. This CDR3 is built from 13 residues. The germline CDR1 and CDR2 sequences are SNHLY and FYNNEI. Trimming took off 4 bases at V and 1 base at J, with 7 bases between the two ends. DNA for the CDR3: TGTGCCAGCAGTGTGCGGGGGAACACTGAAGCTTTCTTT. Translated, it gives CASSVRGNTEAFF.

This sequence joins TRBV19 and TRBJ2-1; TRBD2 is a possible D gene (6 bases). This CDR3 comprises 14 residues. The germline V gene encodes CDR1 LNHDA and CDR2 SQIVND (reference sequence). The ends were cut back, 8 bases at V and 0 bases at J, with 11 bases in the middle. CDR3 in DNA: TGTGCCAGTGCTGCGGGGAGCTCCTACAATGAGCAGTTCTTC. Translated, it gives CASAAGSSYNEQFF.

The chain has TRBV4-1 and TRBJ1-6, with 11 bases fitting TRBD1. Germline V lookup: CDR1 MGHRA, CDR2 YSYEKL. The CDR3 contains 16 residues. V shed 0 bases and J 5 bases; nucleotides not matched to a gene: 0. The CDR3 protein is CASSQEGQGDNSPLHF. CDR3 DNA: TGCGCCAGCAGCCAAGAGGGACAGGGGGATAATTCACCCCTCCACTTT.

The V gene is TRBV6-6, the J gene TRBJ1-2; 8 bases align to TRBD1. The CDR3 is 14 residues long. The germline CDR1 and CDR2 sequences are MNHNY and SVGAGI (reference sequence). Trimming took 5 bases from V and 4 from J; bases not matched to a gene: 6. CDR3 nucleotide sequence: TGTGCCAGCAGTCCAACAGGGGGGGGCTATGGCTACACCTTC. Translating gives CASSPTGGGYGYTF.

This chain connects TRBV28 to TRBJ2-5; D possibly corresponds to TRBD1 (6 bases). This CDR3 comprises 14 residues. Trimming took 2 bases from V and 2 from J, leaving 9 bases between them. Germline CDR1 MDHEN, CDR2 SYDVKM. CDR3 region: CASSLLRGQETQYF. The CDR3 DNA is TGTGCCAGCAGTTTACTTAGGGGGCAAGAGACCCAGTACTTC. Based on the CDR3 plus reference TRBV28 and TRBJ2-5, the full variable domain is DVKVTQSSRYLVKRTGEKVFLECVQDMDHENMFWYRQDPGLGLRLIYFSYDVKMKEKGDIPEGYSVSREKKERFSLILESASTNQTSMYLCASSLLRGQETQYFGPGTRLLVL.

The rearrangement links TRBV9 to TRBJ2-7; 7 nucleotides match TRBD2. There are 15 residues in the CDR3. V lost 0 bases, J lost 6 bases, and 9 bases stayed unmatched. Germline loops: CDR1 SGDLS, CDR2 YYNGEE. The CDR3 nucleotides are TGTGCCAGCAGCGTAGGACGGGGGGACCTCTCCGAGCAGTACTTC. Its protein product is CASSVGRGDLSEQYF.

This clone occurred a few times. CDR3 sequence reads: CASSPDTRINQPQHF. DNA for the CDR3: TGTGCCAGCAGCCCCGACACTCGTATCAATCAGCCCCAGCATTTT. V is TRBV7-9 and J is TRBJ1-5; D gene unclear. Germline V CDR1 and CDR2: SEHNR, FQNEAQ (reference sequence). The length of the CDR3 is 15 residues. Trimming removed 5 bases at V and 3 bases at J, with 14 bases between.

V gene TRBV6-5 combines with J gene TRBJ1-6, with D unresolved. The germline gives CDR1 MNHEY, CDR2 SVGAGI. Trimming took off 0 bases at V and 14 bases at J, with 17 bases between the two ends. This CDR3 spans 15 amino acids. CDR3 region: CASSYSGSLVITLHF. The CDR3 DNA reads TGTGCCAGCAGTTACTCGGGCAGCCTTGTCATCACCCTCCACTTT.

The V and J genes are TRBV19 and TRBJ2-1, with 9 bases fitting TRBD2. CDR1 and CDR2 from the germline V gene are LNHDA and SQIVND (reference sequence). V lost 3 bases, J lost 6 bases, and 6 bases stayed unmatched. The CDR3 is made up of 15 amino acids. The CDR3 nucleotides read TGTGCCAGTAGTATTGGGGCGGGGGGGCCCAATGAGCAGTTCTTC. This encodes CASSIGAGGPNEQFF.

This clone occurred once. The V gene is TRBV28, the J gene TRBJ1-4, with D uncertain. The V gene lost 7 bases and the J gene lost 3 bases, with 18 bases spanning the gap. Germline values: CDR1 MDHEN, CDR2 SYDVKM. CDR3 length: 16 residues. The CDR3 here is CASIASSPAANEKLFF. The CDR3 DNA follows: TGTGCCAGCATCGCCAGTAGTCCTGCGGCTAATGAAAAACTGTTTTTT.

The chain links TRBV7-2 to TRBJ1-1; the D gene is possibly TRBD1 (6 bases). The CDR3 spans 14 residues. Germline V CDR1 and CDR2: SGHTA, FQGNSA. V was cut by 5 bases and J by 5 bases, with 15 bases left in between. CDR3 DNA sequence: TGTGCCAGCAGCCCAAGGACAGCCGTGACTGAAGCTTTCTTT. This gives the protein CASSPRTAVTEAFF. Looking up the rest from reference TRBV7-2 and TRBJ1-1 gives the full variable domain: GAGVSQSPSNKVTEKGKDVELRCDPISGHTALYWYRQSLGQGLEFLIYFQGNSAPDKSGLPSDRFSAERTGGSVSTLTIQRTQQEDSAVYLCASSPRTAVTEAFFGQGTRLTVV.

The genes are TRBV11-3 and TRBJ2-5; 7 bases fit TRBD1. The CDR3 consists of 16 residues. V lost 8 bases, J lost 5 bases, and 17 bases stayed unmatched. Germline V CDR1 and CDR2: SGHNT, YENEEA. Written as DNA, the CDR3 is TGTGCCAGCCCGCGTCCAAGAGGCCGCAGGGGGGAGACCCAGTACTTC. It specifies CASPRPRGRRGETQYF.

The chain has TRBV4-2 and TRBJ1-2; 9 bases line up with TRBD1. Per germline, CDR1 LGHNA and CDR2 YNFKEQ. Trimming took 1 base from V and 7 from J; bases not matched to a gene: 10. The length of the CDR3 is 16 residues. The CDR3 region has the DNA TGTGCCAGCAGCCAAGCTGGACAGGGGAGGTACGCTGGCTACACCTTC. Amino acids: CASSQAGQGRYAGYTF.

V gene TRBV4-2 combines with J gene TRBJ1-2, with 8 bases aligning to TRBD1. The CDR3 is 15 residues long. Germline V gene sequence: CDR1 LGHNA, CDR2 YNFKEQ. Germline trimming cut 0 bases from V and 4 bases from J; bases unmatched to any gene: 4. CDR3 region: CASSQETGGTYGYTF. The CDR3, as DNA: TGTGCCAGCAGCCAAGAAACAGGGGGGACCTATGGCTACACCTTC.

The J gene is TRBJ2-7, the V gene TRBV6-1; tentatively, D is TRBD1 (6 bases). CDR3 length: 14 amino acids. The V and J ends lost 4 bases and 2 bases respectively, with 12 bases between them. CDR1 is MNHNS and CDR2 is SASEGT in the germline V gene. CDR3 in amino acids: CASSVGQTTYEQYF. The CDR3 bases are TGTGCCAGCAGTGTCGGACAGACGACCTACGAGCAGTACTTC.

To note about this clone: At one end the junction does not follow the germline gene, possibly because of a read error. This chain links TRBV5-1 with TRBJ1-2; the D gene is possibly TRBD1 (5 bases). This CDR3 has 14 residues. CDR1 is SGHRS and CDR2 is YFSETQ in the germline V gene. CDR3 sequence reads: CASNLQGATSGYTF. As DNA, the CDR3 is TGCGCCAGCAACTTGCAGGGCGCTACTTCTGGCTACACCTTC.

The chain uses TRBV28 and TRBJ1-2; D possibly corresponds to TRBD1 (5 bases). V was pared by 3 bases and J by 8 bases, with 13 bases between. The CDR3 length is 13 residues. In germline, CDR1 is MDHEN, CDR2 SYDVKM. The CDR3 loop is CASSFQGLGGYTF. CDR3 DNA: TGTGCCAGCAGTTTTCAGGGCTTAGGAGGCTACACCTTC.

The rearrangement uses TRBV10-1 and TRBJ1-6; D perhaps matches TRBD1 (6 bases). Per the germline V gene, CDR1 is WNHNN and CDR2 is SYGVQD (reference sequence). There are 15 residues in the CDR3. V was trimmed by 2 bases and J by 10 bases, leaving 15 bases between them. The CDR3 nucleotides are TGCGCCAGCAGTGAGAATAGGGCAGGGGACTCACCCCTCCACTTT. This encodes CASSENRAGDSPLHF.

The chain combines TRBV19 with TRBJ2-7, with a tentative D call TRBD2 (6 bases). The CDR3 has 14 residues. The V end lost 5 bases, the J end lost 0 bases, and 11 bases lay between the germline ends. Germline V CDR1 and CDR2: LNHDA, SQIVND (reference sequence). The CDR3 region has the DNA TGTGCCAGTAGTCTTCAGACTAGCTCCTACGAGCAGTACTTC. Its translation: CASSLQTSSYEQYF. Variable domain in full (rest from reference TRBV19 and TRBJ2-7): DGGITQSPKYLFRKEGQNVTLSCEQNLNHDAMYWYRQDPGQGLRLIYYSQIVNDFQKGDIAEGYSVSREKKESFPLTVTSAQKNPTAFYLCASSLQTSSYEQYFGPGTRLTVT.

The chain joins TRBV7-3 to TRBJ2-1, with 10 bases matching TRBD2. The CDR3 is 16 amino acids. With 2 bases clipped from V and 2 bases from J, the junction kept 3 bases outside the gene matches. Germline assignment: CDR1 SGHTA and CDR2 FQGTGA. The CDR3, as DNA: TGTGCCAGCAGCTTACTAGCGGGGGCGACCTACAATGAGCAGTTCTTC. As protein: CASSLLAGATYNEQFF.

This chain connects TRBV9 to TRBJ1-2, with D perhaps matching TRBD1 (5 bases). Trimming cost V 0 bases and J 2 bases, with 5 bases left between them. This CDR3 region has 13 residues. Per germline, CDR1 SGDLS and CDR2 YYNGEE. CDR3: CASSVAGNYGYTF. In nucleotides, the CDR3 is TGTGCCAGCAGCGTAGCAGGGAACTATGGCTACACCTTC.